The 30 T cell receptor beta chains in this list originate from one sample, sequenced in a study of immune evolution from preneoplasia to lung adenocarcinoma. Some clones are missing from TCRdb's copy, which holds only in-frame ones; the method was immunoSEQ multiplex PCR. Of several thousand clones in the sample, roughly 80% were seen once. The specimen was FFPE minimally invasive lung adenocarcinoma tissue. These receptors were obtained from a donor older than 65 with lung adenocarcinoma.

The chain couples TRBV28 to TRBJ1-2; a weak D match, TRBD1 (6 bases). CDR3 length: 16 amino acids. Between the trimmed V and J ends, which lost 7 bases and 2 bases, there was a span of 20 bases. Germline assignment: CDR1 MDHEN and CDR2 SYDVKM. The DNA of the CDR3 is TGTGCCAGCAACCTGGGGGGGACAAGTGAGAACTATGGCTACACCTTC. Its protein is CASNLGGTSENYGYTF.

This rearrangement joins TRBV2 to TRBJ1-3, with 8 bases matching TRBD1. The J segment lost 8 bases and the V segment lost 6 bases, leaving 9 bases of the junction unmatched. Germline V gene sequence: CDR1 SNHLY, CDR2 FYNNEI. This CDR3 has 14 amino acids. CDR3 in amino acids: CASRPGQAPHTIYF. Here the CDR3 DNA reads TGTGCCAGCAGACCGGGACAGGCGCCCCACACCATATATTTT.

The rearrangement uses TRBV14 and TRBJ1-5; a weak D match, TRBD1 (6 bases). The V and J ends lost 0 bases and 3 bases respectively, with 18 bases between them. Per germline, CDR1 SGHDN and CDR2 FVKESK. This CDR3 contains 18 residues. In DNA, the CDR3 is TGTGCCAGCAGCCAAGATCATCTCGGCAGGGGCTACAATCAGCCCCAGCATTTT. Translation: CASSQDHLGRGYNQPQHF.

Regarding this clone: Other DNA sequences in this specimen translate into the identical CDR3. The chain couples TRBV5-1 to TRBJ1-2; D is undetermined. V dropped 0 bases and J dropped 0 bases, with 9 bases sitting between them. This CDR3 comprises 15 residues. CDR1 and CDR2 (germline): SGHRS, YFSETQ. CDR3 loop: CASSLDPGSNYGYTF. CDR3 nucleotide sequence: TGCGCCAGCAGCTTGGATCCGGGGTCTAACTATGGCTACACCTTC.

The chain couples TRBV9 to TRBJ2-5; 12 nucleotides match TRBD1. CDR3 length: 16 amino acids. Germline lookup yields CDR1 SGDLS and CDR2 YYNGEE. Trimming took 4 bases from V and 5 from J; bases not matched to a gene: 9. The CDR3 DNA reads TGTGCCAGCAGCCTGACCTGGGACAGGGGGCTGGAGACCCAGTACTTC. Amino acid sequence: CASSLTWDRGLETQYF.

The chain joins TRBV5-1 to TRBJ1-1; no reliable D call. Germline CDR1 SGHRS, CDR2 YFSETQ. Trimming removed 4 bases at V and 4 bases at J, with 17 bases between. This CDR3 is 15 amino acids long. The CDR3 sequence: CASSPREGGSTEAFF. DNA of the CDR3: TGCGCCAGCAGCCCCCGAGAAGGAGGAAGCACTGAAGCTTTCTTT.

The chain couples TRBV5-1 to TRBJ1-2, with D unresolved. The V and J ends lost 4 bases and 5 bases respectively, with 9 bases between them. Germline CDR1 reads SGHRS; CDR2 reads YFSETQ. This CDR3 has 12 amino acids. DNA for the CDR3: TGCGCCAGCAGCCCAGACGGTTATGGCTACACCTTC. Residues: CASSPDGYGYTF.

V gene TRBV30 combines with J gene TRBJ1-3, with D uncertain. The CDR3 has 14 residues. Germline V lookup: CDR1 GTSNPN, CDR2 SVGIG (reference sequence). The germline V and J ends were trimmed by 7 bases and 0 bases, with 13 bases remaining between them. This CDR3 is CASGETYSGNTIYF. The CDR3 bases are TGTGCCTCCGGCGAAACATACTCTGGAAACACCATATATTTT. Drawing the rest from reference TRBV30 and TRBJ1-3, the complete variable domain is SQTIHQWPATLVQPVGSPLSLECTVEGTSNPNLYWYRQAAGRGLQLLFYSVGIGQISSEVPQNLSASRPQDRQFILSSKKLLLSDSGFYLCASGETYSGNTIYFGEGSWLTVV.

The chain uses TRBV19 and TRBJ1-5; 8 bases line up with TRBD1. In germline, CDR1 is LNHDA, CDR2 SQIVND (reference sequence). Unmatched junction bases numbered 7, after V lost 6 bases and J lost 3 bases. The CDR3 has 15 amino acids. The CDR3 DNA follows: TGTGCCAGTAGACAACAGGGGGGAGACAATCAGCCCCAGCATTTT. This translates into CASRQQGGDNQPQHF.

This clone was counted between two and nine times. The CDR3 DNA follows: TGCGCCAGCAGCTTGCCACGGACAGGGGGCCAGGAGACCCAGTACTTC. This sequence encodes CASSLPRTGGQETQYF. The chain recombines TRBV5-1 with TRBJ2-5; 11 bases line up with TRBD1. V lost 1 base, J lost 5 bases, and 7 bases stayed unmatched. The germline CDR1 and CDR2 sequences are SGHRS and YFSETQ. The CDR3 extends over 16 amino acids.

The CDR3 here is CASSLKTGLSSYEQYF. CDR3 nucleotide sequence: TGCGCCAGCAGCCTAAAGACAGGTCTCAGCTCCTACGAGCAGTACTTC. J is TRBJ2-7 and V is TRBV5-1; D might be TRBD1 (6 bases). Germline-derived CDR1 and CDR2 are SGHRS and YFSETQ. V dropped 4 bases and J dropped 0 bases, with 17 bases sitting between them. This CDR3 is built from 16 residues.

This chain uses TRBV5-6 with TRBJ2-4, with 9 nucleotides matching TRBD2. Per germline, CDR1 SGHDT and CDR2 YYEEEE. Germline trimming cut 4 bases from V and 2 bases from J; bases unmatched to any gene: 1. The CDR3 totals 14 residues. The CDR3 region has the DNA TGTGCCAGCAGCCTAGCGGGGCCCAAAAACATTCAGTACTTC. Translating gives CASSLAGPKNIQYF.

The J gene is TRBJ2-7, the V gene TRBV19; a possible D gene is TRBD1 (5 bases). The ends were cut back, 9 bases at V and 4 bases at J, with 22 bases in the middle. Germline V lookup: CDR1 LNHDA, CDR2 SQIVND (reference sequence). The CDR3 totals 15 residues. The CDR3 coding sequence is TGTGCCAGCCAACCGCAAGGGGCGAACCGGTACGAGCAGTACTTC. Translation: CASQPQGANRYEQYF.

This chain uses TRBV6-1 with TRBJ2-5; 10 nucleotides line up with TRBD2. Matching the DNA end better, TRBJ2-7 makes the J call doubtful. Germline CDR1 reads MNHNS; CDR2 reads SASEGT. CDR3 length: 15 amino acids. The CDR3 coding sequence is TGTGCCAGCCGACGGACTAGCGGAAATACCTACGAGCAGTACTTC. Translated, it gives CASRRTSGNTYEQYF.

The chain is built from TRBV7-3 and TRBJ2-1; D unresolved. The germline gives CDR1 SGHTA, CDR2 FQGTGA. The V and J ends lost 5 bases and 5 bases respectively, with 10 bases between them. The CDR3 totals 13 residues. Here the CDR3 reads CASSPHQNNEQFF. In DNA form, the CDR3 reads TGTGCCAGCAGCCCCCACCAAAACAATGAGCAGTTCTTC.

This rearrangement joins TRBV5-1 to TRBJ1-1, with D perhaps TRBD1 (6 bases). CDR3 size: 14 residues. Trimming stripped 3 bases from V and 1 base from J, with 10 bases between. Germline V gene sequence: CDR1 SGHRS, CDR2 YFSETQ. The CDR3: CASSSTGWNTEAFF. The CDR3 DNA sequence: TGCGCCAGCAGCTCGACAGGTTGGAACACTGAAGCTTTCTTT.

The CDR3 DNA reads as TGTGCCACCAGCAGAGGAGGTTTCGGGGGGAGCGGGTACGAGCAGTACTTC. Translating gives CATSRGGFGGSGYEQYF. The chain carries TRBV15 and TRBJ2-7, with 7 bases matching TRBD2. Trimming took 1 base from V and 4 from J; bases not matched to a gene: 13. Germline-derived CDR1 and CDR2 are LNHNV and YYDKDF (reference sequence). The length of the CDR3 is 17 residues.

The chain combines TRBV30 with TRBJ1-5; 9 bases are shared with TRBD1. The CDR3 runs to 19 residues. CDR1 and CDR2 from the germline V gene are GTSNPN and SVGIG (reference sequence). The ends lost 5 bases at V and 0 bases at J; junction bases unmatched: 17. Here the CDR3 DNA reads TGTGCCTGGGGACTACCCGGGACAGGGACACCTAATAGCAATCAGCCCCAGCATTTT. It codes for CAWGLPGTGTPNSNQPQHF.

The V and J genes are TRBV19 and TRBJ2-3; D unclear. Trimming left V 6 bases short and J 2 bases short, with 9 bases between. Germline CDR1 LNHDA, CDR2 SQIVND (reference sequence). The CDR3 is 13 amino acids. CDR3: CASSWASTDTQYF. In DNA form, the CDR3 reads TGTGCCAGTAGCTGGGCCTCCACAGATACGCAGTATTTT.

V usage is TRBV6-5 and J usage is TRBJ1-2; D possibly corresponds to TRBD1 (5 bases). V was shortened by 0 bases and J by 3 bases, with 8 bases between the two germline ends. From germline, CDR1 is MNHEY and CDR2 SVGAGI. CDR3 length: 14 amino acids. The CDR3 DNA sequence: TGTGCCAGCAGTTACTCTGGGGGGGACTATGGCTACACCTTC. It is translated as CASSYSGGDYGYTF.

CDR3 in amino acids: CASSPRGSGGRETQYF. The CDR3 region has the DNA TGTGCCAGCAGCCCGCGGGGTAGCGGAGGGCGAGAGACCCAGTACTTC. V is TRBV7-3 and J is TRBJ2-5; D may be TRBD2 (6 bases). The CDR3 loop spans 16 amino acids. CDR1 and CDR2 from the germline V gene are SGHTA and FQGTGA. Trimming cost V 5 bases and J 4 bases, with 20 bases left between them. Full variable domain (rest looked up from reference TRBV7-3 and TRBJ2-5): GAGVSQTPSNKVTEKGKYVELRCDPISGHTALYWYRQSLGQGPEFLIYFQGTGAADDSGLPNDRFFAVRPEGSVSTLKIQRTERGDSAVYLCASSPRGSGGRETQYFGPGTRLLVL.

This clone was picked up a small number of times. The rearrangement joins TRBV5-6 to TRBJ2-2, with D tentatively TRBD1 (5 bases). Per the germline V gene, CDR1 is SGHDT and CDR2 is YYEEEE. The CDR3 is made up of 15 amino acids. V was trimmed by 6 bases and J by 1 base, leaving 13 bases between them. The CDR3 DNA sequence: TGTGCCAGCAACACAGGACGGATGAACACCGGGGAGCTGTTTTTT. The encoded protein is CASNTGRMNTGELFF. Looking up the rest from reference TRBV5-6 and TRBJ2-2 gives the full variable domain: DAGVTQSPTHLIKTRGQQVTLRCSPKSGHDTVSWYQQALGQGPQFIFQYYEEEERQRGNFPDRFSGHQFPNYSSELNVNALLLGDSALYLCASNTGRMNTGELFFGEGSRLTVL.

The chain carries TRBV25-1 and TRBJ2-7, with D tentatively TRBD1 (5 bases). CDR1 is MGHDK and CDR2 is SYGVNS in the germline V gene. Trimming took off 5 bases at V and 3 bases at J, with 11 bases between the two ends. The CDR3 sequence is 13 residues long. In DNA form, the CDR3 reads TGTGCCAGCAGTAGGGGAAGGGGCTACGAGCAGTACTTC. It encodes CASSRGRGYEQYF.

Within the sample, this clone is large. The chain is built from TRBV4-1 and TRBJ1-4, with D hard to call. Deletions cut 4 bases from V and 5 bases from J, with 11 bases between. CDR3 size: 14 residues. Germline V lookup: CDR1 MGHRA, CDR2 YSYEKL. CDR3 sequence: CASSLGAENEKLFF. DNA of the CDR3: TGCGCCAGCAGCCTTGGAGCCGAAAATGAAAAACTGTTTTTT.

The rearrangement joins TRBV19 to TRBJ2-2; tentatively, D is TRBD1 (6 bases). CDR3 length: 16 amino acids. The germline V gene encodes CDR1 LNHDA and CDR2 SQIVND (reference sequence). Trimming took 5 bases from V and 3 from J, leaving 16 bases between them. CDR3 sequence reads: CASSPLQGRDTGELFF. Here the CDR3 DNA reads TGTGCCAGTAGTCCCCTACAGGGTAGGGACACCGGGGAGCTGTTTTTT. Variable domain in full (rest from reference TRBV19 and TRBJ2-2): DGGITQSPKYLFRKEGQNVTLSCEQNLNHDAMYWYRQDPGQGLRLIYYSQIVNDFQKGDIAEGYSVSREKKESFPLTVTSAQKNPTAFYLCASSPLQGRDTGELFFGEGSRLTVL.

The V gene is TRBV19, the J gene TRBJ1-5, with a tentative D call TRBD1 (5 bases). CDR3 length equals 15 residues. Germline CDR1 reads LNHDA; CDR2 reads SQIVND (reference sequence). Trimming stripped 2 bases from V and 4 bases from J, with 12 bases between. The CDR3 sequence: CASSIKDSLNQPQHF. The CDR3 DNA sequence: TGTGCCAGTAGTATAAAAGACAGCCTTAATCAGCCCCAGCATTTT.

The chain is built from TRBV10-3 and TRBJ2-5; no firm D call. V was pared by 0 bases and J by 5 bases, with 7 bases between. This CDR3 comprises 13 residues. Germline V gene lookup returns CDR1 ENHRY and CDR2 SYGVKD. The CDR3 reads CAISESNSETQYF. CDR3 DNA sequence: TGTGCCATCAGTGAGTCGAATTCGGAGACCCAGTACTTC.

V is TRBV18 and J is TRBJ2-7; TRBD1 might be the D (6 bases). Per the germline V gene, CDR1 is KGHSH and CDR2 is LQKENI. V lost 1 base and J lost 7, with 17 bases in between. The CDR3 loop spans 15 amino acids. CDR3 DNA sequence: TGTGCCAGCTCACCACGTTCCAGGGGCGTAGGGGAGCAGTACTTC. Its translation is CASSPRSRGVGEQYF.

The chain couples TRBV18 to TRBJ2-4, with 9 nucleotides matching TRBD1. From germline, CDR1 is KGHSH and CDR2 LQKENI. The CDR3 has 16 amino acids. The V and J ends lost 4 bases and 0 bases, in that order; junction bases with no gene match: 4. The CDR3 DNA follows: TGTGCCAGCTCACTAATACAGGGGGCAGCCAAAAACATTCAGTACTTC. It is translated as CASSLIQGAAKNIQYF.

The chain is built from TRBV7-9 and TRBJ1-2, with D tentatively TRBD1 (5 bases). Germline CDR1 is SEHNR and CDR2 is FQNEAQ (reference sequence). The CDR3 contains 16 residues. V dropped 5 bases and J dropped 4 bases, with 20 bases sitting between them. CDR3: CASSRGGAVLSYGYTF. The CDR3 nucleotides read TGTGCCAGCAGCCGCGGAGGGGCAGTACTATCCTATGGCTACACCTTC.